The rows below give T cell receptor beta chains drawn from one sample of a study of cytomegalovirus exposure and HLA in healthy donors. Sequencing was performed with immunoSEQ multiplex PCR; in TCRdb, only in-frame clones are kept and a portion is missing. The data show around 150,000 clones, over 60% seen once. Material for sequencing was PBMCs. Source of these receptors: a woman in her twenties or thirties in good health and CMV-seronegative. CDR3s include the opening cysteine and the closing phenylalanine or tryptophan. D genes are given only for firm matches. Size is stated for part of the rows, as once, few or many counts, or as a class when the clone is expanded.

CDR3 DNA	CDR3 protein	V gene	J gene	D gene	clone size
TGTGCCAGCAGCTTCAGGACTAGCGGGGGCCTCAATGAGCAGTTCTTC	CASSFRTSGGLNEQFF	TRBV13	TRBJ2-1	TRBD2	-
TGTGCCAGCAGTTACGAGGCTAGGATCGTCGCTGAAGCTTTCTTT	CASSYEARIVAEAFF	TRBV6-5	TRBJ1-1	-	-
TGTGCCAGCAGTACACAACAGGGTCTCGGAAACACCATATATTTT	CASSTQQGLGNTIYF	TRBV6-1	TRBJ1-3	-	-
TGTGCCAGCAGTCAGACAGGTTGGGGCACTGAAGCTTTCTTT	CASSQTGWGTEAFF	TRBV2	TRBJ1-1	-	-
TGTGCCAGCAGCCACTACGGGGGGAGCACAGATACGCAGTATTTT	CASSHYGGSTDTQYF	TRBV6-6	TRBJ2-3	TRBD2	-
TGCGCCAGCAGCTTCGACACAGGGGGGAAATCACCCCTCCACTTT	CASSFDTGGKSPLHF	TRBV5-1	TRBJ1-6	TRBD1	-
TGTGCCAGCAGCTTCAGGACAGGGAAAGGGGACTATGGCTACACCTTC	CASSFRTGKGDYGYTF	TRBV7-9	TRBJ1-2	TRBD1	-
TGTGCCAGCAGCTTAGCCGGGCCTTTGGGAGGAAACATTCAGTACTTC	CASSLAGPLGGNIQYF	TRBV11-2	TRBJ2-4	-	-
TGTGCCAGCAGCCTGGACGGTAGCAATCAGCCCCAGCATTTT	CASSLDGSNQPQHF	TRBV5-4	TRBJ1-5	-	-
TGTGCCAGCAGTCCTAACAGGGGGGACGTCGAAGCTTTCTTT	CASSPNRGDVEAFF	TRBV6-5	TRBJ1-1	TRBD1	-
TGTGCCAGCAGCCCTAACCCCGGACAGCGCGCCATCCCTGGGACCCAGTACTTC	CASSPNPGQRAIPGTQYF	TRBV11-2	TRBJ2-5	-	-
TGTGCCAGCAGCTTACAACCCAGGACAGGCCAAGAGACCCAGTACTTC	CASSLQPRTGQETQYF	TRBV7-2	TRBJ2-5	TRBD1	-
TGCGCCAGCAGCATAGGGAGAGCGGTTGAAGCTTTCTTT	CASSIGRAVEAFF	TRBV5-1	TRBJ1-1	-	-
TGTGCCAGCAACCCGGGGGGGCCGGGGGGCGAGCAGTACTTC	CASNPGGPGGEQYF	TRBV9	TRBJ2-7	TRBD2	-
TGTGCCAGCAGCCTCAGCGACAGGGGGGTCACTGAAGCTTTCTTT	CASSLSDRGVTEAFF	TRBV9	TRBJ1-1	TRBD1	-
TGCGCCAGCAGTATTACTAGCAGCAACGAGCAGTACTTC	CASSITSSNEQYF	TRBV10-2	TRBJ2-7	-	-
TGCGCCAGCAGCCGGGACAGCCAATCCTACGAGCAGTACTTC	CASSRDSQSYEQYF	TRBV10-1	TRBJ2-7	TRBD1	once
TGTGCCAGCAGCTTATACGGAGACAGGGGGCGGTTGGATACGCAGTATTTT	CASSLYGDRGRLDTQYF	TRBV13	TRBJ2-3	TRBD1	-
TGTGCCAGCAGCCAAACAGGGACCACAGATACGCAGTATTTT	CASSQTGTTDTQYF	TRBV7-3	TRBJ2-3	-	-
TGTGCCAGCTCAATGACAGAGTATAGCAATCAGCCCCAGCATTTT	CASSMTEYSNQPQHF	TRBV18	TRBJ1-5	-	-
TGCAGCGTTCATTGGGGCTCAATGAACACTGAAGCTTTCTTT	CSVHWGSMNTEAFF	TRBV29-1	TRBJ1-1	-	-
TGTGCCAGCAGGGGGTCCGGGGAGCTGTTTTTT	CASRGSGELFF	TRBV19	TRBJ2-2	TRBD1	once
TGCACCAGCAGCCAAGACTCGAGGGAACAACTAGGCTACACCTTC	CTSSQDSREQLGYTF	TRBV1	TRBJ1-2	-	-
TGCGCCAGCAGCCCAACCGGGACAGGGCTCGACGAGCAGTACTTC	CASSPTGTGLDEQYF	TRBV5-1	TRBJ2-7	TRBD1	-
TGTGCCTGGGGTTCAGGGGATAATCAGCCCCAGCATTTT	CAWGSGDNQPQHF	TRBV30	TRBJ1-5	-	-
TGTGCCATCAGTGAGTCGGCAGGGTCTGGGGCCAACGTCCTGACTTTC	CAISESAGSGANVLTF	TRBV10-3	TRBJ2-6	-	few
TGTGCCAGCAGCTTGAGTCCAGCGGGCTACAATGAGCAGTTCTTC	CASSLSPAGYNEQFF	TRBV5-5	TRBJ2-1	-	-
TGTGCCAGTAAAGCCCCTCGGACAGTAGACTATTACTACGAGCAGTACTTC	CASKAPRTVDYYYEQYF	TRBV7-3	TRBJ2-7	-	-
TGTGCCAGCAGTGATTCTAACACCGGGGAGCTGTTTTTT	CASSDSNTGELFF	TRBV25-1	TRBJ2-2	-	-
TGCGCCAGCAGCTTGGAGACAGGGGGCTCCACCGGGGAGCTGTTTTTT	CASSLETGGSTGELFF	TRBV5-1	TRBJ2-2	TRBD1	-
TGCGCCAGCAGCCAAGATCCCTGGACAGCATACAATGAGCAGTTCTTC	CASSQDPWTAYNEQFF	TRBV4-3	TRBJ2-1	-	-